This T cell receptor beta chain was obtained from a study of response to subunit inactivated influenza vaccine. This clonotype appeared many times. The antigen is not known. Study-level results: Each seasonal influenza vaccination, the authors suggested, recruits few new T cells.

The CDR3 is made up of 14 amino acids. Looked up from germline, CDR1 is MDHEN and CDR2 is SYDVKM. V dropped 6 bases and J dropped 3; count of bases not matched to a gene: 7. One entry per CDR3 protein results from TCRdb running MiXCR on the RT-PCR reads. The sample holds some 500,000 distinct CDR3 sequences; approximately 24% are singletons and the top ten take around 2%. This clonotype was sampled from a man aged 45-65 years who received an inactivated influenza vaccine. This material consisted of CD4+ T cells sorted from PBMCs, taken 5 days after vaccination. The rearrangement links TRBV28 to TRBJ2-7, with 8 bases that match TRBD1. CDR3 protein: CASSRTGGRYEQYF. For the CDR3, the DNA is TGTGCCAGCAGCAGAACAGGGGGACGCTACGAGCAGTACTTC. The full variable domain, in which reference TRBV28 and TRBJ2-7 provide the parts outside the CDR3, is DVKVTQSSRYLVKRTGEKVFLECVQDMDHENMFWYRQDPGLGLRLIYFSYDVKMKEKGDIPEGYSVSREKKERFSLILESASTNQTSMYLCASSRTGGRYEQYFGPGTRLTVT.